A single sample is the source of the 30 T cell receptor beta chains below, sequenced in a study of cytomegalovirus exposure and HLA in healthy donors. Some clones are missing from TCRdb's copy, which holds only in-frame ones; the method was immunoSEQ multiplex PCR. This table holds 150,000 to 180,000 clones, 65% to 90% found once. Specimen: PBMCs. These receptor sequences come from a man aged 18 to 30 in good health and CMV-seropositive.

The chain joins TRBV27 to TRBJ2-7; 9 bases line up with TRBD1. The CDR3 extends over 14 amino acids. Germline V gene data show CDR1 as MNHEY and CDR2 as SMNVEV (reference sequence). V was pared by 4 bases and J by 6 bases, with 7 bases of the junction left unmatched. The CDR3 DNA reads TGTGCCAGCAGTTCGGGACAGGGAGCCCCCGAGCAGTACTTC. Translated: CASSSGQGAPEQYF.

This chain uses TRBV7-9 with TRBJ2-5; D is unresolved. Germline values: CDR1 SEHNR, CDR2 FQNEAQ (reference sequence). CDR3 length equals 16 residues. V lost 5 bases and J lost 4, with 20 bases in between. This CDR3 is CASSIRGTSYGETQYF. The CDR3 nucleotides read TGTGCCAGCAGCATCCGAGGAACATCCTACGGAGAGACCCAGTACTTC.

This chain uses TRBV25-1 with TRBJ2-3; a weak D match, TRBD1 (6 bases). Trimming took 4 bases from V and 1 from J, leaving 15 bases between them. CDR1 and CDR2 from the germline V gene are MGHDK and SYGVNS. The CDR3 spans 16 residues. CDR3 sequence: CASSGGRAGGTDTQYF. DNA for the CDR3: TGTGCCAGCAGTGGGGGGCGTGCAGGGGGCACAGATACGCAGTATTTT.

The chain combines TRBV4-3 with TRBJ2-2; 9 bases map to TRBD2. CDR3 length equals 15 residues. Trimming took 4 bases from V and 7 from J; bases not matched to a gene: 7. The germline V gene has CDR1 LGHNA and CDR2 YSLEER. The CDR3 loop reads CASSPYGTSIGELFF. The CDR3 coding sequence is TGCGCCAGCAGCCCCTATGGGACTAGCATCGGGGAGCTGTTTTTT.

The V gene is TRBV5-6, the J gene TRBJ1-3; no clear D. This CDR3 is built from 13 residues. Trimming stripped 1 base from V and 11 bases from J, with 13 bases between. Germline CDR1 SGHDT, CDR2 YYEEEE. The DNA of the CDR3 is TGTGCCAGCAGCTTGTGGAGGGTGGAGGCCATATATTTT. Its protein product is CASSLWRVEAIYF.

This clone was counted once. The chain combines TRBV18 with TRBJ2-5; D is undetermined. V lost 6 bases and J 0 bases, leaving 5 bases between the germline ends. CDR3 length equals 12 residues. The germline V gene encodes CDR1 KGHSH and CDR2 LQKENI. CDR3 nucleotides: TGTGCCAGCTCCGTGTACCAAGAGACCCAGTACTTC. Amino acid sequence: CASSVYQETQYF. Looking up the rest from reference TRBV18 and TRBJ2-5 gives the full variable domain: NAGVMQNPRHLVRRRGQEARLRCSPMKGHSHVYWYRQLPEEGLKFMVYLQKENIIDESGMPKERFSAEFPKEGPSILRIQQVVRGDSAAYFCASSVYQETQYFGPGTRLLVL.

The chain has TRBV9 and TRBJ1-2; 7 positions agree with TRBD1. This CDR3 is 16 amino acids long. Germline V gene lookup returns CDR1 SGDLS and CDR2 YYNGEE. The V and J ends lost 0 bases and 5 bases, in that order; junction bases with no gene match: 10. This CDR3 reads CASSVGDSFLRYGYTF. The CDR3 DNA is TGTGCCAGCAGCGTAGGGGACAGTTTCCTCCGATATGGCTACACCTTC.

This chain connects TRBV28 to TRBJ2-3, with 9 positions matching TRBD1. V gave up 10 bases and J gave up 4 bases; unmatched junction bases: 9. This CDR3 is 14 amino acids long. Germline V gene lookup returns CDR1 MDHEN and CDR2 SYDVKM. The CDR3 bases are TGTGCCACCACGACAGGGGGAGGCCCAGATACGCAGTATTTT. Protein: CATTTGGGPDTQYF.

The chain carries TRBV29-1 and TRBJ1-2; D is unclear. CDR1 is SQVTM, CDR2 ANQGSEA, per germline. This CDR3 contains 15 residues. V dropped 6 bases and J dropped 7 bases, with 24 bases sitting between them. The DNA for the CDR3 is TGCAGCGTCTCCCGGAGGGTCTCACGCGACTCTGGCTACACCTTC. This gives the protein CSVSRRVSRDSGYTF.

The gene calls are TRBV18 and TRBJ2-1; TRBD1 matches 9 bases. The ends lost 3 bases at V and 12 bases at J; junction bases unmatched: 9. CDR3 length: 14 residues. In germline, CDR1 is KGHSH, CDR2 LQKENI. Written as DNA, the CDR3 is TGTGCCAGCTCACCCTCCTCAACAGGGGGCTCGCAGTTCTTC. Its protein is CASSPSSTGGSQFF.

This clone has only a few counts. The CDR3 spells CASSRGQSSYEQYF. DNA of the CDR3: TGCGCCAGCAGCAGGGGACAGTCCTCCTACGAGCAGTACTTC. The V and J genes are TRBV5-1 and TRBJ2-7; 7 nucleotides match TRBD1. Trimming cost V 4 bases and J 0 bases; bases outside gene matches: 4. CDR1 is SGHRS and CDR2 is YFSETQ in the germline V gene. The CDR3 sequence is 14 residues long.

This clone appeared a single time. The chain recombines TRBV4-3 with TRBJ2-5; 10 bases are shared with TRBD1. The ends lost 4 bases at V and 5 bases at J; junction bases unmatched: 7. The CDR3 covers 15 residues. Looked up from germline, CDR1 is LGHNA and CDR2 is YSLEER. The CDR3 DNA is TGCGCCAGCAGCCCCGGGACAGGGGAAAGGGAGACCCAGTACTTC. Its protein is CASSPGTGERETQYF.

The V call is TRBV7-2, the J call TRBJ1-2; TRBD1 matches at 9 bases. Trimming took 3 bases from V and 3 from J; bases not matched to a gene: 5. Germline assignment: CDR1 SGHTA and CDR2 FQGNSA. This CDR3 has 15 residues. CDR3 protein: CASSLGTGGDYGYTF. The CDR3 nucleotides read TGTGCCAGCAGCTTGGGAACAGGGGGCGACTATGGCTACACCTTC.

In regard to this clone: Other DNA sequences in the same sample also yield this CDR3. This chain links TRBV7-2 with TRBJ2-5; a possible D gene is TRBD1 (6 bases). The CDR3 is 14 residues long. Germline CDR1 SGHTA, CDR2 FQGNSA. V was clipped by 0 bases and J by 4 bases, with 9 bases between them. CDR3 protein: CASSLAGRGETQYF. In nucleotides, the CDR3 is TGTGCCAGCAGCTTAGCCGGCAGGGGAGAGACCCAGTACTTC.

The chain uses TRBV6-1 and TRBJ2-2; D call uncertain. Germline-derived CDR1 and CDR2 are MNHNS and SASEGT. V gave up 2 bases and J gave up 6 bases, with 7 bases separating them. The CDR3 spans 13 residues. DNA of the CDR3: TGTGCCAGCAGTGAACCGCGTCCCGGGGAGCTGTTTTTT. Translated, it gives CASSEPRPGELFF.

CDR3 protein: CASSPAGGSYNEQFF. The CDR3 DNA follows: TGTGCCAGCAGCCCGGCGGGGGGCTCCTACAATGAGCAGTTCTTC. The chain links TRBV5-4 to TRBJ2-1, with TRBD2 matching 8 bases. Germline V gene data show CDR1 as SGHNT and CDR2 as YYREEE (reference sequence). V gave up 4 bases and J gave up 0 bases; unmatched junction bases: 3. The length of the CDR3 is 15 residues.

The V and J genes are TRBV9 and TRBJ1-3, with unresolved D. Germline values: CDR1 SGDLS, CDR2 YYNGEE. This CDR3 spans 15 amino acids. The V gene lost 3 bases and the J gene lost 0 bases, with 10 bases spanning the gap. As DNA, the CDR3 is TGTGCCAGCAGCGAAACAGCTTTCTCTGGAAACACCATATATTTT. It is translated as CASSETAFSGNTIYF.

The chain carries TRBV5-1 and TRBJ2-1, with 7 nucleotides matching TRBD1. Germline trimming cut 4 bases from V and 7 bases from J; bases unmatched to any gene: 14. The CDR3 loop spans 16 amino acids. Germline CDR1 reads SGHRS; CDR2 reads YFSETQ. Written as DNA, the CDR3 is TGCGCCAGCAGCCCGTTAACAGGGGCAGCCAGAAATGAGCAGTTCTTC. Residues: CASSPLTGAARNEQFF.

This sequence joins TRBV7-9 and TRBJ1-1; 8 positions agree with TRBD1. Germline V gene sequence: CDR1 SEHNR, CDR2 FQNEAQ (reference sequence). V was pared by 5 bases and J by 1 base, with 9 bases of the junction left unmatched. The CDR3 runs 16 residues. The CDR3 loop reads CASSAGGIFTNTEAFF. As DNA, the CDR3 is TGTGCCAGCAGCGCAGGGGGCATTTTTACGAACACTGAAGCTTTCTTT. Variable domain in full (rest from reference TRBV7-9 and TRBJ1-1): DTGVSQNPRHKITKRGQNVTFRCDPISEHNRLYWYRQTLGQGPEFLTYFQNEAQLEKSRLLSDRFSAERPKGSFSTLEIQRTEQGDSAMYLCASSAGGIFTNTEAFFGQGTRLTVV.

The chain recombines TRBV27 with TRBJ1-4; D is perhaps TRBD1 (6 bases). There are 16 residues in the CDR3. The germline V gene has CDR1 MNHEY and CDR2 SMNVEV (reference sequence). Trimming took off 5 bases at V and 1 base at J, with 14 bases between the two ends. For the CDR3, the DNA is TGTGCCAGCAGTACCAGGGGTTTTGGAACTAATGAAAAACTGTTTTTT. The encoded protein is CASSTRGFGTNEKLFF.

The CDR3 region has the DNA TGTGCCAGCAGTTTGAGCCGGGGAGGAGGAACTGAAGCTTTCTTT. This translates into CASSLSRGGGTEAFF. The V call is TRBV27, the J call TRBJ1-1, with unresolved D. The CDR3 has 15 amino acids. Looked up from germline, CDR1 is MNHEY and CDR2 is SMNVEV (reference sequence). Trimming shortened V by 3 bases and J by 5 bases, and 16 bases separated the two germline ends.

The chain recombines TRBV28 with TRBJ1-5; D is ambiguous. Germline V gene data show CDR1 as MDHEN and CDR2 as SYDVKM. V lost 2 bases, J lost 5 bases, and 13 bases lay in between. The CDR3 totals 15 residues. For the CDR3, the DNA is TGTGCCAGCAGTTTAATGAGGGCTGTGTATCAGCCCCAGCATTTT. The encoded protein is CASSLMRAVYQPQHF.

This clone has just one count. The CDR3 here is CASSPSSTSGRPNEQFF. DNA for the CDR3: TGTGCCAGCTCACCTTCTTCGACTAGCGGGAGGCCGAATGAGCAGTTCTTC. J is TRBJ2-1 and V is TRBV18; TRBD2 aligns across 13 bases. The CDR3 consists of 17 residues. The germline CDR1 and CDR2 sequences are KGHSH and LQKENI. V lost 3 bases and J lost 7; bases outside the gene matches: 9.

The rearrangement links TRBV6-6 to TRBJ2-7, with TRBD2 matching 11 bases. This CDR3 spans 16 amino acids. CDR1 and CDR2 (germline): MNHNY, SVGAGI (reference sequence). Trimming at V came to 0 bases and at J to 6 bases, leaving 7 bases not matched to a gene. CDR3 loop: CASSYSMTSGNPEQYF. The CDR3 nucleotides read TGTGCCAGCAGTTACTCGATGACTAGCGGGAACCCCGAGCAGTACTTC.

J is TRBJ2-7 and V is TRBV9; 7 bases map to TRBD2. Germline CDR1 reads SGDLS; CDR2 reads YYNGEE. The CDR3 runs to 15 residues. Losses at the gene ends were 4 bases for V and 6 bases for J; bases not matched to a gene: 13. CDR3 sequence (DNA): TGTGCCAGCAGCCCCCGTCCAGCGGGATTAACCGAGCAGTACTTC. This gives the protein CASSPRPAGLTEQYF. Drawing the rest from reference TRBV9 and TRBJ2-7, the complete variable domain is DSGVTQTPKHLITATGQRVTLRCSPRSGDLSVYWYQQSLDQGLQFLIQYYNGEERAKGNILERFSAQQFPDLHSELNLSSLELGDSALYFCASSPRPAGLTEQYFGPGTRLTVT.

V is TRBV4-1 and J is TRBJ2-4; maybe TRBD2 (6 bases). The length of the CDR3 is 15 residues. V was pared by 5 bases and J by 2 bases, with 13 bases between. CDR1 and CDR2 (germline): MGHRA, YSYEKL. The CDR3 loop reads CASSKTGLSKNIQYF. For the CDR3, the DNA is TGCGCCAGCAGCAAAACGGGACTCTCCAAAAACATTCAGTACTTC.

This chain uses TRBV7-9 with TRBJ1-1, with 9 nucleotides matching TRBD1. Germline V gene lookup returns CDR1 SEHNR and CDR2 FQNEAQ (reference sequence). The CDR3 has 13 residues. V lost 4 bases to trimming and J lost 6 bases; unmatched junction nucleotides: 3. Here the CDR3 reads CASSYGQGPEAFF. DNA for the CDR3: TGTGCCAGCAGCTACGGACAGGGGCCTGAAGCTTTCTTT.

CDR3 sequence: CASRSRTGYGEQYF. In DNA, the CDR3 is TGTGCCAGCAGAAGCCGGACAGGGTACGGCGAGCAGTACTTC. This sequence joins TRBV6-5 and TRBJ2-7; 8 bases line up with TRBD1. Trimming cost V 6 bases and J 6 bases; bases outside gene matches: 10. CDR3 length: 14 amino acids. Germline CDR1 and CDR2: MNHEY and SVGAGI.

This sequence joins TRBV7-6 and TRBJ2-1; 11 positions match TRBD2. Germline CDR1 SGHVS, CDR2 FNYEAQ. This CDR3 region has 15 residues. Unmatched junction bases numbered 1, after V lost 3 bases and J lost 3 bases. CDR3 coding DNA: TGTGCCAGCAGCTTGGGACTAGCGGACTACAATGAGCAGTTCTTC. Translated: CASSLGLADYNEQFF.

This clone appeared a few times. The V and J genes are TRBV11-2 and TRBJ2-2; 8 nucleotides line up with TRBD1. The CDR3 sequence is 16 residues long. Germline V lookup: CDR1 SGHAT, CDR2 FQNNGV. The V and J ends lost 4 bases and 3 bases, in that order; junction bases with no gene match: 7. The CDR3 reads CASSSGQGWDTGELFF. Written as DNA, the CDR3 is TGTGCCAGCAGCTCCGGACAGGGTTGGGACACCGGGGAGCTGTTTTTT.